Listed here is a single TCR beta chain. This CDR3 contains 15 residues. Unmatched junction bases numbered 16, after V lost 6 bases and J lost 7 bases. Germline V gene lookup returns CDR1 SGHRS and CDR2 YFSETQ. TCRdb redid the calling of the RT-PCR reads with MiXCR, one entry per CDR3 protein. The table has about 700,000 distinct CDR3 sequences, 13% to 15% seen once. The sequence derives from a female donor in good health, serving as a healthy control. Material: memory CD4+ T cells from blood. This chain links TRBV5-1 with TRBJ2-7, with 7 bases lining up with TRBD2. The CDR3 spells CASTDGTTNRGEQYF. CDR3 coding DNA: TGCGCCAGCACTGACGGGACTACGAACCGCGGGGAGCAGTACTTC.